The rows below give T cell receptor beta chains drawn from one sample of a study of T-cell memory formation after mild COVID-19. One entry per CDR3 protein results from TCRdb running MiXCR on the 5' RACE reads. The data hold 540,000 or so distinct CDR3 sequences, with about 20% observed a single time. The sequenced material came from PBMCs or a T cell subset sorted from them (not recorded which). The receptors here all came from an adult woman who had mild COVID-19 (a few samples of this study predate the infection). Cell type and time point are not known. CDR3s include the opening cysteine and the closing phenylalanine or tryptophan. Each record gives: V gene, J gene, D gene, clone size, CDR3 DNA, CDR3 protein. A D gene is named only where the DNA matches it firmly. Size values are once, few and many counts, or a class for expanded clones, and some rows have none.

>TRBV19|TRBJ2-7|TRBD2|few
TGTGCCAGTAGTATAGTAACTAGCGGGAGCCACGAGCAGTACTTC
CASSIVTSGSHEQYF
>TRBV12-3/TRBV12-4|TRBJ2-3|-|once
TGTGCCAGCAGTTTAGTAGCTGTCGCCGCGCGGGATACGCAGTATTTT
CASSLVAVAARDTQYF
>TRBV28|TRBJ2-1|-|-
TGTGCCAGCATCGACATGTACAATGAGCAGTTCTTC
CASIDMYNEQFF
>TRBV9|TRBJ2-1|-|-
TGTGCCAGCAGCGTAGGAGTTGACAATGAGCAGTTCTTC
CASSVGVDNEQFF
>TRBV29-1|TRBJ1-1|-|-
TGCAGCGTTGAAGATAGGAAGGGAGCAGGCACTGAAGCTTTCTTT
CSVEDRKGAGTEAFF
>TRBV7-3|TRBJ2-3|TRBD2|-
TGTGCCAGCAGCTTAAAGGGTAGCGGGGGCACAGATACGCAGTATTTT
CASSLKGSGGTDTQYF
>TRBV4-3|TRBJ2-7|TRBD2|few
TGCGCCAGCAGCCAGGCGGTAGCGGGAGGGCGTCTCGAGCAGTACTTC
CASSQAVAGGRLEQYF
>TRBV15|TRBJ2-1|-|few
TGTGCCACCGGGAACAGGGCCTACAATGAGCAGTTCTTC
CATGNRAYNEQFF
>TRBV5-6|TRBJ2-5|-|few
TGTGCCAGCAGCTTCGTCGAGGGGCAAGAGACCCAGTACTTC
CASSFVEGQETQYF
>TRBV5-1|TRBJ2-3|TRBD2|-
TGCGCCAGCAGCTTGGTATCGCGGGGGGGCGTACCGGCGCGAACAGATACGCAGTATTTT
CASSLVSRGGVPARTDTQYF
>TRBV5-1|TRBJ2-7|-|few
TGCGCCAGCACCCGTCTCGGATCCTGGGGCGAGCAGTACTTC
CASTRLGSWGEQYF
>TRBV30|TRBJ1-1|TRBD1|-
TGTGCCTGGAGTTCATCGACAGGGCTAAGAGCAGAAGCTTTCTTT
CAWSSSTGLRAEAFF
>TRBV24-1|TRBJ2-5|-|-
TGTGCCACCAGTGATCCGCTAGCTGGGAACCAAGAGACCCAGTACTTC
CATSDPLAGNQETQYF
>TRBV29-1|TRBJ2-3|TRBD2|few
TGCAGCGTGTGCCCCAAGCGGGAGGGCCTATTCACAGATACGCAGTATTTT
CSVCPKREGLFTDTQYF
>TRBV4-3|TRBJ2-7|-|-
TGCGCCAGCAGCCCAGCGACAGGGAGGGCCTACGAGCAGTACTTC
CASSPATGRAYEQYF
>TRBV3-1|TRBJ2-1|-|once
TGTGCCAGCAGCCAAGTCTCAGGGGTGGGTGTCCATGAGCAGTTCTTC
CASSQVSGVGVHEQFF
>TRBV24-1|TRBJ2-1|-|-
TGTGCCACCAGTGAACCCTTATCGAAAGAGCAGTTCTTC
CATSEPLSKEQFF
>TRBV5-6|TRBJ1-5|-|many
TGTGCCAGCAGCCTTGGATGGGGGAATAGCAATCAGCCCCAGCATTTT
CASSLGWGNSNQPQHF
>TRBV20-1|TRBJ1-2|-|few
TGCAGTGCTAGAGAGGTCAGGGACATTAATGGCTACACCTTC
CSAREVRDINGYTF
>TRBV12-3/TRBV12-4|TRBJ1-5|-|-
TGTGCCAGCAGTTTAGTTTGGCAAGGCTATGGGCCCTATAGCAATCAGCCCCAGCATTTT
CASSLVWQGYGPYSNQPQHF
>TRBV12-3/TRBV12-4|TRBJ2-3|TRBD1|-
TGTGCCAGCAGACCACAGGGGGCGGGCACAGATACGCAGTATTTT
CASRPQGAGTDTQYF
>TRBV7-3|TRBJ1-2|-|few
TGTGCCAGCAGCTTACTGCAGGAGAACTATGGCTACACCTTC
CASSLLQENYGYTF
>TRBV24-1|TRBJ1-3|-|many
TGTGCCACCAGTGATCCGGGCGGAAACACCATATATTTT
CATSDPGGNTIYF
>TRBV19|TRBJ1-2|-|-
TGTGCCAGTAGGAGAGTACCTGCTAACTATGGCTACACCTTC
CASRRVPANYGYTF
>TRBV29-1|TRBJ1-4|TRBD1|-
TGCAGCGTTCGCACAGGGGTCGATGAAAAACTGTTTTTT
CSVRTGVDEKLFF
>TRBV4-3|TRBJ2-5|-|few
-
CASSQDVGSGSLLCF
>TRBV20-1|TRBJ2-5|TRBD2|-
TGCAGTGCTAGCTCCGGGACTAGCGGTTTGTTACAAGAGACCCAGTACTTC
CSASSGTSGLLQETQYF
>TRBV12-3/TRBV12-4|TRBJ2-5|-|-
TGTGCCAGCAGTCCTGGGATGGGCCAAGAGACCCAGTACTTC
CASSPGMGQETQYF